This T cell receptor beta chain emerged from a study of radiotherapy plus CTLA-4 blockade in lung cancer. About the research overall: Patients showed objective responses in roughly 19% of cases and disease control in just over 30%.

Produced via immunoSEQ multiplex PCR; TCRdb's table is partial and in-frame only. The profile shows approximately 85,000 clones, about four fifths of them singletons. Study-level points and caveats: Once radiotherapy plus ipilimumab had been given, TCR clones derived from tumor expanded in blood.

The V gene's germline CDR1 is SGHRS and CDR2 YFSETQ. This CDR3 is built from 14 residues. Germline trimming cut 4 bases from V and 4 bases from J; bases unmatched to any gene: 2. Participants had chemo-refractory metastatic non-small-cell lung cancer and were treated with focal radiation plus ipilimumab CTLA-4 blockade. Details on this clone: Antigen: not known.

The chain uses TRBV5-1 and TRBJ1-6; 7 nucleotides line up with TRBD1. This clonotype was sampled from a human donor with non-small cell lung cancer that progressed on radiotherapy plus ipilimumab. This sample comprised peripheral blood, obtained from a patient treated with radiotherapy plus ipilimumab. CDR3 in amino acids: CASSPGQYNSPLHF. The CDR3 DNA reads as TGCGCCAGCAGCCCGGGACAGTATAATTCACCCCTCCACTTT.